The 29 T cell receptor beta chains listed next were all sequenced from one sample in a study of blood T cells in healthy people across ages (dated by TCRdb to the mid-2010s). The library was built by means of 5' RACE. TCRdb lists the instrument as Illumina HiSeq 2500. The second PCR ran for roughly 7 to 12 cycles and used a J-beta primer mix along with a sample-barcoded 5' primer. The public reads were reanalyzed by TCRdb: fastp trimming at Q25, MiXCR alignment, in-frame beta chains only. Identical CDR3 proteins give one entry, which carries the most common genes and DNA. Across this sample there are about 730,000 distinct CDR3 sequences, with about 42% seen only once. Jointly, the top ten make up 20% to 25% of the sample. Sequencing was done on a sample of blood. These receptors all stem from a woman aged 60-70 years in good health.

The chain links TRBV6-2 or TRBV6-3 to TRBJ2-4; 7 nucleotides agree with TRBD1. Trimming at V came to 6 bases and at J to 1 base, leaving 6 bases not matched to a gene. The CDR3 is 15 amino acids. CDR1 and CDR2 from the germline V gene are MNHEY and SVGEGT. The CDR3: CASRTDREAKNIQYF. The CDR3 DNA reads TGTGCCAGCAGGACCGACAGGGAGGCCAAAAACATTCAGTACTTC.

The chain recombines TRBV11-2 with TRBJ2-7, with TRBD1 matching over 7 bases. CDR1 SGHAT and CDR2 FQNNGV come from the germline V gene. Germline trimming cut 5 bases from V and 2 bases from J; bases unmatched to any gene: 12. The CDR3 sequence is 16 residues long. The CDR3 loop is CASSGRQGRSPYEQYF. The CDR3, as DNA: TGTGCCAGCAGCGGTCGACAGGGCAGAAGCCCCTACGAGCAGTACTTC.

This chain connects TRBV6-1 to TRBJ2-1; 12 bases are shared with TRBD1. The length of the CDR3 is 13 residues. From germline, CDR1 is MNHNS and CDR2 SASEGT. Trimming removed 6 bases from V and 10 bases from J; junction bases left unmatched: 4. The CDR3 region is CASRGQGALEQFF. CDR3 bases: TGTGCCAGCAGGGGACAGGGGGCATTGGAGCAGTTCTTC.

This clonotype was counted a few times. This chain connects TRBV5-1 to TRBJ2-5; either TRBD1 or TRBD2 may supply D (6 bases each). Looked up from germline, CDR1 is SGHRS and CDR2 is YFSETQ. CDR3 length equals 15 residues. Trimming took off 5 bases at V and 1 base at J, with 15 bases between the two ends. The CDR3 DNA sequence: TGCGCCAGCAGTTCCGAGGGGGGAGTCCAAGAGACCCAGTACTTC. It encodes CASSSEGGVQETQYF.

The CDR3 is CASSYSASGGAGIQYF. The CDR3, as DNA: TGTGCCAGCAGTTACTCCGCTAGCGGGGGGGCGGGCATTCAGTACTTC. The chain recombines TRBV6-5 with TRBJ2-4, with 12 bases lining up with TRBD2. The CDR3 has 16 amino acids. The V and J ends lost 0 bases and 9 bases, in that order; junction bases with no gene match: 6. Germline loops: CDR1 MNHEY, CDR2 SVGAGI.

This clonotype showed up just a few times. CDR3 amino acids: CASSKLAGGNEQYF. CDR3 nucleotide sequence: TGTGCCAGCAGTAAACTAGCGGGAGGAAACGAGCAGTACTTC. The rearrangement uses TRBV6-1 and TRBJ2-7, with 12 bases fitting TRBD2. The CDR3 is 14 amino acids. Germline CDR1 reads MNHNS; CDR2 reads SASEGT. The V segment lost 5 bases and the J segment 5 bases; nucleotides outside the gene matches: 4.

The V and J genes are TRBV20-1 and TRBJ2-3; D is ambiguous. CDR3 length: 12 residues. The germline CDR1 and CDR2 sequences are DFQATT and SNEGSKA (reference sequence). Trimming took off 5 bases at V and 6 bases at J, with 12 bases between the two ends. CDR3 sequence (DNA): TGCAGTGCTTCTCCAGACCTGGATACGCAGTATTTT. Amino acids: CSASPDLDTQYF.

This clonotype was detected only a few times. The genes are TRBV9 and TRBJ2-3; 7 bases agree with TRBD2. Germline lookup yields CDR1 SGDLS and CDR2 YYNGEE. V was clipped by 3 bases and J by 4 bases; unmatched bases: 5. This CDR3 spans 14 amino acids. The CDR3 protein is CASSASGASDTQYF. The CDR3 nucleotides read TGTGCCAGCAGCGCGAGCGGGGCTTCAGATACGCAGTATTTT.

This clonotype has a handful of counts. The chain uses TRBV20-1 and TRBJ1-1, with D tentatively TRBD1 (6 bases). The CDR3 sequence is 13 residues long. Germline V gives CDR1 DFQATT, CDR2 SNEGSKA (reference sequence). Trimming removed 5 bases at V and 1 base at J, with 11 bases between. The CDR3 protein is CSASIQGNTEAFF. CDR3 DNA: TGCAGTGCTTCAATACAGGGGAACACTGAAGCTTTCTTT.

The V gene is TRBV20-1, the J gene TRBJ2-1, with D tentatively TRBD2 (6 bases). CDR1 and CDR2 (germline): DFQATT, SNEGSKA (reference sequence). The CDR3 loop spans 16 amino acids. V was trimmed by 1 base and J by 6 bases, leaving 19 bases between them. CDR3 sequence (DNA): TGCAGTGCTAGAGGGAAGGCTAGCGATCCGGGCAATGAGCAGTTCTTC. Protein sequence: CSARGKASDPGNEQFF.

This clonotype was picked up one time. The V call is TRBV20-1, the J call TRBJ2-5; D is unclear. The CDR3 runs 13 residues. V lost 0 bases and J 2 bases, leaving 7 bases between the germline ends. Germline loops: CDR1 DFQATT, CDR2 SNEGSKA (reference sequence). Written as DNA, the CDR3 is TGCAGTGCTAGAGAAGCAGCTCAAGAGACCCAGTACTTC. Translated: CSAREAAQETQYF.

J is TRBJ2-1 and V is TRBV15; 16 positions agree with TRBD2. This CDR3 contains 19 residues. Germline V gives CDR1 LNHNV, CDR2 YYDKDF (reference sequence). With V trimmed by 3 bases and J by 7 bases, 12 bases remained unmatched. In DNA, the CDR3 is TGTGCCACCAGCAGTGAATTAGCCGGGACTAGCGGGAGGGTGAATGAGCAGTTCTTC. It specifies CATSSELAGTSGRVNEQFF.

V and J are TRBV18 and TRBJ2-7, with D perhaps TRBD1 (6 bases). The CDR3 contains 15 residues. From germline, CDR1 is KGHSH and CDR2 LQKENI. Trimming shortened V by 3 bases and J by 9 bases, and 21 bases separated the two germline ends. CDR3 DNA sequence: TGTGCCAGCTCACCCCAATACACAGGGTTTCTGGCGCAGTACTTC. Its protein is CASSPQYTGFLAQYF.

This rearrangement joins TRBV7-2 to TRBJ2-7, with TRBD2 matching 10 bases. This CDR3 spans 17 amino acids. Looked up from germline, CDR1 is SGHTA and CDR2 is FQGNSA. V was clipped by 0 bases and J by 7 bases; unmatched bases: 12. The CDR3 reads CASSLAHASGSLHEQYF. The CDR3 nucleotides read TGTGCCAGCAGCTTAGCCCACGCTAGCGGGAGTTTGCATGAGCAGTACTTC.

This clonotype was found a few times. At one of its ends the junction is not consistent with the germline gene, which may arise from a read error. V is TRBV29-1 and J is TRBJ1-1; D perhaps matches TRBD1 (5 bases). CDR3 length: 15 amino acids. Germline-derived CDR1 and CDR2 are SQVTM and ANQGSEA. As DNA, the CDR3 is TGCAGCGCTGAATCCTACAGGTCCCTTAACACTGAAGCTTTCTTT. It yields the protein CSAESYRSLNTEAFF.

This CDR3 reads CASSWGRRGLAGGGEQFF. The CDR3 region has the DNA TGTGCCAGCAGTTGGGGAAGGAGGGGACTAGCGGGAGGCGGTGAGCAGTTCTTC. The V gene is TRBV12-3 or TRBV12-4, the J gene TRBJ2-1, with TRBD2 matching 15 bases. CDR3 length: 18 residues. V shed 4 bases, J shed 9 bases, and the junction held 13 bases outside the gene matches.

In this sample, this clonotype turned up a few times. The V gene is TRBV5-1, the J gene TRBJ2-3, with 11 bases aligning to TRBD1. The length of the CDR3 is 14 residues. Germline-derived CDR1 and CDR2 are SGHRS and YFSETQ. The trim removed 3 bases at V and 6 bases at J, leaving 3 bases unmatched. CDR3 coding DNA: TGCGCCAGCAGCTGGGACAGGGGGTTCGATACGCAGTATTTT. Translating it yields CASSWDRGFDTQYF.

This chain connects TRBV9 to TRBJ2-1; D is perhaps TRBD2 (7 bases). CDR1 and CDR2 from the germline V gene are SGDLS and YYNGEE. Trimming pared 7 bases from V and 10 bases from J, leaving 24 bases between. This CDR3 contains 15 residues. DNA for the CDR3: TGTGCCAGCCCAAGGGGGGGGCGCAACCCTTACGAGCAGTTCTTC. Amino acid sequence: CASPRGGRNPYEQFF.

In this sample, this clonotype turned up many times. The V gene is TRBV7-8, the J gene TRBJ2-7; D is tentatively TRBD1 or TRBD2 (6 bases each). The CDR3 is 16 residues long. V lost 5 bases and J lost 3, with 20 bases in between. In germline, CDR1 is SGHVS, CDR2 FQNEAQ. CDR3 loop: CASSHRDGGGLYEQYF. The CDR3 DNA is TGTGCCAGCAGCCACCGAGATGGAGGGGGGCTCTACGAGCAGTACTTC.

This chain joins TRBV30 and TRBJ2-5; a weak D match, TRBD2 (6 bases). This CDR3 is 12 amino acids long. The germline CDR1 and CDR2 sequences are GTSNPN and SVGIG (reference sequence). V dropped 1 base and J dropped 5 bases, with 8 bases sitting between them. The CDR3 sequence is CAWSALAETQYF. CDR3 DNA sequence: TGTGCCTGGAGTGCCCTAGCGGAGACCCAGTACTTC.

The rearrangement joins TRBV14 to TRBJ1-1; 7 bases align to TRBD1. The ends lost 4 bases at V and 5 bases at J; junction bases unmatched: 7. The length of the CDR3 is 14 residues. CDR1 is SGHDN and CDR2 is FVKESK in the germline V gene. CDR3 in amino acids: CASSPQGGETEAFF. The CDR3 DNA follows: TGTGCCAGCAGCCCGCAGGGGGGAGAGACTGAAGCTTTCTTT.

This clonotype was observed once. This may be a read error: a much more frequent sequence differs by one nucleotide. CDR3 residues: CASSTGTSGTTYEQNF. The CDR3 DNA reads as TGCGCCAGCAGCACCGGGACTAGCGGGACCACCTACGAGCAGAACTTC. The chain carries TRBV5-1 and TRBJ2-4; 13 nucleotides align to TRBD2. CDR3 length equals 16 residues. The V gene's germline CDR1 is SGHRS and CDR2 YFSETQ. The whole variable domain, filled in from reference TRBV5-1 and TRBJ2-4, reads KAGVTQTPRYLIKTRGQQVTLSCSPISGHRSVSWYQQTPGQGLQFLFEYFSETQRNKGNFPGRFSGRQFSNSRSEMNVSTLELGDSALYLCASSTGTSGTTYEQNFGAGTRLSVL.

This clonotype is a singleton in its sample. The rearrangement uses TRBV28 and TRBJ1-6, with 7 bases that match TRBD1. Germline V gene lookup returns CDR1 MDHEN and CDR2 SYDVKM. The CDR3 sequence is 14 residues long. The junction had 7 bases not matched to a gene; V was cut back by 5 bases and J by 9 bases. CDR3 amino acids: CASSDRARSSPLHF. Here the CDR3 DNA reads TGTGCCAGCAGTGACAGGGCTCGGAGTTCACCCCTCCACTTT.

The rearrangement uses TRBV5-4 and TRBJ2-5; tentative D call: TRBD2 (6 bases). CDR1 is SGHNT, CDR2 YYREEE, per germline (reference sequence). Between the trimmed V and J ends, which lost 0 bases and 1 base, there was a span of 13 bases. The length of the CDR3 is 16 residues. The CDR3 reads CASSLGGLGIQETQYF. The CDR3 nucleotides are TGTGCCAGCAGCTTGGGGGGACTGGGGATCCAAGAGACCCAGTACTTC.

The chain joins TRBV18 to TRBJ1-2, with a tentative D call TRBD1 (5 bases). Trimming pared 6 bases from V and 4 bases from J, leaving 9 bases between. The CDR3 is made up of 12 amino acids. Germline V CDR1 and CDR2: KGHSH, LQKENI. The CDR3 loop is CASSRDAYGYTF. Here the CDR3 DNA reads TGTGCCAGCTCCCGGGACGCCTATGGCTACACCTTC.

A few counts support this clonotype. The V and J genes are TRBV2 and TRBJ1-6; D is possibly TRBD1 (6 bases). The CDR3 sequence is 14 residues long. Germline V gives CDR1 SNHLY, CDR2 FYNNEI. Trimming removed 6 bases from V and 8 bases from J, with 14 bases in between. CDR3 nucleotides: TGTGCCAGCAGGGTCCGGGACACTGATTCACCCCTCCACTTT. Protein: CASRVRDTDSPLHF.

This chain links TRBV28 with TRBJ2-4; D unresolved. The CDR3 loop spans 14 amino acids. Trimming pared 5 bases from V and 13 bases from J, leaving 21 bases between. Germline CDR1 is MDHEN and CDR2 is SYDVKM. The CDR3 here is CASSKAGTFNEQYF. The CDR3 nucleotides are TGTGCCAGCAGTAAAGCAGGTACCTTCAATGAGCAGTACTTC.

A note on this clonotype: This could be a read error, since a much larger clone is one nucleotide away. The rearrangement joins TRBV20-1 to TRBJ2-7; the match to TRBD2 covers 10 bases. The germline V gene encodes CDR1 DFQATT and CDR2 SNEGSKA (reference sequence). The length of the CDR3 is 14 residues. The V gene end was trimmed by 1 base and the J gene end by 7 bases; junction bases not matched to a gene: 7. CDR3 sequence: CSARAGTSVDEQYF. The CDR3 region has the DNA TGCAGTGCTAGAGCCGGGACTAGCGTTGATGAGCAGTACTTC.

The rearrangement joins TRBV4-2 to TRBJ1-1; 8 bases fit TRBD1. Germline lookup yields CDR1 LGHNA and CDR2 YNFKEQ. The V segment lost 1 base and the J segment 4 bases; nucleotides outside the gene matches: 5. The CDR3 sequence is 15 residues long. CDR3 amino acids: CASSQAGGEGTEAFF. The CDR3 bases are TGTGCCAGCAGCCAAGCAGGGGGCGAGGGCACTGAAGCTTTCTTT.